The 25 T cell receptor beta chains listed next were all sequenced from one sample in a study of tumor and adjacent non-tumor tissue in lung cancer. No cell sorting was done before RNA was extracted from the tissue. This non-tumor lung sample came from over 3 cm beyond the tumor edge. TCRbeta libraries were built with three rounds of nested PCR, modified from ARM-PCR. TCRdb recomputed calls from the multiplex PCR reads with MiXCR, one row per CDR3 protein. The top ten hold more than 25% of the sample, which has 100,000 or so distinct CDR3 sequences, less than 85% seen once. The material sequenced was distant non-tumor lung tissue. Receptors were obtained from a man between 60 and 75 years old with small cell lung cancer.

In the case of this clonotype: It may be a read error: a sequence one base away is much more abundant. Likely a read error: the CDR3 ends without its conserved phenylalanine or tryptophan. This chain connects TRBV20-1 to TRBJ1-2; D is possibly TRBD1 (6 bases). Germline V lookup: CDR1 DFQATT, CDR2 SNEGSKA (reference sequence). Trimming removed 6 bases at V and 3 bases at J, with 11 bases between. CDR3 length equals 12 residues. CDR3 region: CSARAGDYGYTV. DNA for the CDR3: TGCAGTGCCAGGGCAGGGGACTATGGCTACACCGTC.

This clonotype showed up just once. This CDR3 is missing its conserved last phenylalanine or tryptophan, likely due to a read error. Because the CDR3's place on the DNA is in doubt, the DNA is left out and the CDR3 is given as listed by TCRdb. The V gene is TRBV5-1, the J gene TRBJ2-3; no check of the table's D call, TRBD2, against the DNA was made. Germline V gene data show CDR1 as SGHRS and CDR2 as YFSETQ. The CDR3 totals 14 residues, both ends included. The CDR3 sequence is CASQLGAIVDTQYL.

To note about this clonotype: A much bigger clone sits one base away, suggesting this may be a read error. The rearrangement links TRBV10-3 to TRBJ2-1; perhaps TRBD2 as D (6 bases). Germline lookup yields CDR1 ENHRY and CDR2 SYGVKD. The CDR3 extends over 15 amino acids. This CDR3 is CAISDLPGGKDERFF. The CDR3 nucleotides are TGTGCCATCAGTGACCTACCAGGCGGGAAAGATGAGCGGTTCTTC.

As concerns this clonotype: A read error may explain this, as a much larger clone is one base away. The DNA of the CDR3 is TGCAGTGCTAGAGATCAGGGGAGAAATGAAAAACTGTCTTTT. This sequence encodes CSARDQGRNEKLSF. The chain has TRBV20-1 and TRBJ1-4, with D tentatively TRBD1 (6 bases). CDR3 length: 14 amino acids. The V gene's germline CDR1 is DFQATT and CDR2 SNEGSKA (reference sequence).

With respect to this clonotype: A much more abundant neighbour one base away suggests this may be a read error. The chain recombines TRBV20-1 with TRBJ2-1; tentatively, D is TRBD1 or TRBD2 (5 bases each). This CDR3 is built from 15 residues. From germline, CDR1 is DFQATT and CDR2 SNEGSKA (reference sequence). The CDR3 nucleotides read TGCAGTGCTAGAGATCTAAATCGGGGCCGCTATGACCAGTTCTTC. It encodes CSARDLNRGRYDQFF.

As for this clonotype: A read error may be the cause here, since a much bigger clone is one base away. The gene calls are TRBV28 and TRBJ1-6; 7 bases are shared with TRBD1. From germline, CDR1 is MDHEN and CDR2 SYDVKM. The CDR3 contains 13 residues. In DNA form, the CDR3 reads TGTGCCAGCGTGGGACAGAATAATTCATCCCTCCACTTT. Amino acids: CASVGQNNSSLHF.

On this clonotype: No conserved phenylalanine or tryptophan ends this CDR3, so it is likely a read error. V usage is TRBV11-3 and J usage is TRBJ1-1; no firm D call. The CDR3 sequence is 14 residues long. Germline values: CDR1 SGHNT, CDR2 YENEEA. Here the CDR3 DNA reads TGTGCCAGTAGCTTAGAGGGAGAGTACACTGAAGCTTTCTTG. Translating gives CASSLEGEYTEAFL.

V gene TRBV4-1 combines with J gene TRBJ2-7; weak D call: TRBD2 (5 bases). This CDR3 spans 13 amino acids. Germline V lookup: CDR1 MGHRA, CDR2 YSYEKL. CDR3 coding DNA: TGCGCCAGCAACGATGGACTGGGTTACGAGCAGTGCGTA. Its translation: CASNDGLGYEQCV.

This clonotype turned up a few times. A read error may be the cause here, since a much bigger clone is one base away. This chain connects TRBV20-1 to TRBJ2-3; D ambiguous. The germline V and J ends were trimmed by 7 bases and 1 base, with 15 bases remaining between them. The germline gives CDR1 DFQATT, CDR2 SNEGSKA (reference sequence). This CDR3 contains 14 residues. The CDR3, as DNA: TGCAGTGTTTCGACCGGGTCCGGCACAGATACGCAGTATTTT. Translation: CSVSTGSGTDTQYF.

The chain is built from TRBV11-3 and TRBJ1-1; D perhaps matches TRBD1 (5 bases). The CDR3 contains 14 residues. Per germline, CDR1 SGHNT and CDR2 YENEEA. CDR3 sequence reads: CDRSLRGMNTEAFF. The CDR3 DNA reads TGTGACAGGAGCCTGCGGGGGATGAACACTGAAGCTTTCTTT.

J is TRBJ2-3 and V is TRBV7-9; D assignment may be TRBD1 or TRBD2 (5 bases each). The CDR3 contains 14 residues. Looked up from germline, CDR1 is SEHNR and CDR2 is FQNEAQ (reference sequence). V shed 4 bases and J shed 11 bases, with 19 bases lying between them. The CDR3 region has the DNA TGTGCCAGCAGCTGCTGGGACCCGCCCAAAATGCAGTATTTT. Protein: CASSCWDPPKMQYF.

This clonotype was observed once. The chain's CDR3 is CASSYLSSGTAYEWYF. CDR3 coding DNA: TGTGCCAGCAGCTACCTCTCTTCCGGGACTGCGTACGAGTGGTACTTC. The chain links TRBV11-1 to TRBJ2-7; D is possibly TRBD2 (6 bases). Germline loops: CDR1 SGHAT, CDR2 FQDESV (reference sequence). CDR3 length: 16 amino acids. V was clipped by 4 bases and J by 12 bases, with 28 bases between them.

As regards this clonotype: A junction boundary mismatches the germline segment, possibly from a read error. This sequence joins TRBV11-2 and TRBJ2-1, with a possible D match to TRBD1 (5 bases). The CDR3 loop spans 17 amino acids. In germline, CDR1 is SGHAT, CDR2 FQNNGV. CDR3 DNA: TGTACCAGCAGCTTAGTGACAGCCCAGAGCTCCTACGATGAGCAGTCCTTC. Its translation is CTSSLVTAQSSYDEQSF.

On this clonotype itself: A read error may account for a junction end that differs from germline. V gene TRBV6-5 combines with J gene TRBJ1-1; 8 nucleotides agree with TRBD1. The CDR3 contains 14 residues. In germline, CDR1 is MNHEY, CDR2 SVGAGI. The CDR3 sequence is CASNSQGADIEALF. The CDR3 DNA reads as TGTGCCAGCAACTCCCAGGGGGCGGACATTGAAGCTCTCTTT.

This clonotype turned up a few times. The rearrangement links TRBV11-3 to TRBJ1-6; no definite D call. Deletions cut 5 bases from V and 14 bases from J, with 13 bases between. There are 12 residues in the CDR3. Germline CDR1 SGHNT, CDR2 YENEEA. Here the CDR3 DNA reads TGTGCCAGCAGCGACGGTTATCCATCCCTCCACTTT. Protein product: CASSDGYPSLHF.

Points on this clonotype: One end of the junction does not line up with germline, which may come from a read error. The chain couples TRBV11-3 to TRBJ2-2; the match to TRBD2 covers 12 bases. The CDR3 spans 19 residues. Germline-derived CDR1 and CDR2 are SGHNT and YENEEA. The CDR3 spells CANNRDDTGLAGRTGGLFF. Here the CDR3 DNA reads TGTGCCAACAATCGTGATGACACGGGACTAGCGGGTCGCACCGGGGGGCTGTTTTTT.

The chain combines TRBV6-2 or TRBV6-3 with TRBJ2-1; possibly TRBD1 for D (6 bases). In germline, CDR1 is MNHEY, CDR2 SVGEGT. This CDR3 contains 17 residues. In nucleotides, the CDR3 is TGTGACACCAGTCGACAGGTAGGCCCGGGACGATACAATGAGCAGTTCTTC. Protein: CDTSRQVGPGRYNEQFF.

Turning to this clonotype: One end of the junction varies from germline; a read error may be responsible. The chain has TRBV6-1 and TRBJ1-1, with D possibly TRBD1 on 6 matching bases. Germline CDR1 and CDR2: MNHNS and SASEGT. The CDR3 loop spans 12 amino acids. This CDR3 reads CASSDWDTEAFF. The DNA for the CDR3 is TGTGCCAGCAGTGACTGGGACACTGAAGCATTCTTT.

This clonotype was seen repeatedly, ten times or more. This chain joins TRBV5-4 and TRBJ2-5, with 7 bases that match TRBD2. With 3 bases clipped from V and 2 bases from J, the junction kept 13 bases outside the gene matches. The germline V gene encodes CDR1 SGHNT and CDR2 YYREEE (reference sequence). The CDR3 runs to 17 residues. The CDR3 DNA follows: TGTGCCAGCAGCTGGGCCGCGCGAAGCGGGATGCAAGAGACCCAGTACTTC. As protein: CASSWAARSGMQETQYF.

In regard to this clonotype: One end of the junction fails to match germline, which may point to a read error. The J gene is TRBJ2-1, the V gene TRBV12-3 or TRBV12-4; 11 nucleotides line up with TRBD2. The CDR3 runs to 15 residues. CDR3 region: CASSSTSGSHNEQFF. The CDR3 DNA reads TGTGCCAGCAGCAGCACTAGCGGGAGTCACAATGAACAGTTCTTC.

On this clonotype itself: One junction end disagrees with the germline gene, perhaps due to a read error. This chain connects TRBV10-2 to TRBJ2-5; D gene uncertain. The CDR3 covers 11 residues. Germline V CDR1 and CDR2: WSHSY, SAAADI. CDR3 region: CASKLGETQYF. CDR3 bases: TGCGCCAGCAAGCTTGGAGAGACACAGTACTTC.

As concerns this clonotype: The CDR3 carries no conserved terminal phenylalanine or tryptophan, so it likely arises from a read error. V is TRBV11-2 and J is TRBJ2-4, with D perhaps matching TRBD2 (6 bases). CDR1 is SGHAT, CDR2 FQNNGV, per germline. This CDR3 comprises 13 residues. V was shortened by 0 bases and J by 9 bases, with 9 bases between the two germline ends. The CDR3: CASSLEAAGIQYY. CDR3 bases: TGTGCCAGCAGCTTAGAGGCAGCGGGCATTCAGTACTAT.

CDR3 in amino acids: CAWSDIGVNEQFF. The CDR3 DNA sequence: TGTGCCTGGAGTGATATCGGGGTCAATGAGCAGTTCTTC. The chain carries TRBV30 and TRBJ2-1; TRBD2 might be the D (5 bases). CDR1 is GTSNPN, CDR2 SVGIG, per germline (reference sequence). The ends were cut back, 1 base at V and 6 bases at J, with 10 bases in the middle. CDR3 length equals 13 residues.

On this clonotype itself: A junction boundary mismatches the germline segment, possibly from a read error. The CDR3 bases are TGTACCAGCAGTAGCCCGACTAGCGGGAGGGGTAATACGCAGTATTTT. It translates to CTSSSPTSGRGNTQYF. V usage is TRBV6-5 and J usage is TRBJ2-3; 14 positions agree with TRBD2. The germline CDR1 and CDR2 sequences are MNHEY and SVGAGI. The CDR3 sequence is 16 residues long.

Turning to this clonotype: Because the CDR3 is missing its conserved closing phenylalanine or tryptophan, this is likely a read error. The DNA is omitted, as the CDR3 cannot be located on it reliably, and the CDR3 follows TCRdb's listing. The chain joins TRBV11-2 to TRBJ2-5; the D call of TRBD2 is as the table states it, not checked on the DNA. Per germline, CDR1 SGHAT and CDR2 FQNNGV. The CDR3 is 17 amino acids in total, end residues counted. This CDR3 is CASSASGTSGSREIQYS.